These 17 T cell receptor beta chains were sequenced from one sample in a study of OX40 agonist ivuxolimab in advanced cancers. Method: immunoSEQ multiplex PCR; TCRdb's copy keeps in-frame clones and lacks some. The sample yields about 62,000 clones, approximately 85% seen once. The material sequenced was CD4+ or CD8+ T cells sorted from blood, taken in a trial of the OX40 agonist ivuxolimab. The receptors here all came from an adult with an advanced solid tumor such as melanoma, head and neck, liver or kidney cancer.

The chain combines TRBV9 with TRBJ1-6, with 12 nucleotides matching TRBD1. CDR1 SGDLS and CDR2 YYNGEE come from the germline V gene. Unmatched junction bases numbered 3, after V lost 3 bases and J lost 8 bases. The CDR3 runs 15 residues. CDR3 in amino acids: CASSDGTGGHSPLHF. The CDR3, as DNA: TGTGCCAGCAGCGATGGGACAGGGGGCCATTCACCCCTCCACTTT.

This chain uses TRBV5-1 with TRBJ2-7; D perhaps matches TRBD1 (6 bases). V shed 5 bases and J shed 2 bases, with 11 bases lying between them. Germline V gives CDR1 SGHRS, CDR2 YFSETQ. This CDR3 is 13 amino acids long. The CDR3 sequence: CASSPNRAYEQYF. DNA for the CDR3: TGCGCCAGCAGTCCGAACAGGGCCTACGAGCAGTACTTC.

This clone was observed once. The chain employs TRBV12-5 and TRBJ2-7, with TRBD1 as a possible D gene (5 bases). The germline CDR1 and CDR2 sequences are LGHNT and FRNRAP. CDR3 length equals 13 residues. V gave up 0 bases and J gave up 9 bases, with 12 bases separating them. The DNA of the CDR3 is TGTGCTAGTGGTTTGGTACAGGATCCTGGGCAGTACTTC. This sequence encodes CASGLVQDPGQYF.

The chain carries TRBV28 and TRBJ2-7, with 11 positions matching TRBD2. Per the germline V gene, CDR1 is MDHEN and CDR2 is SYDVKM. Losses at the gene ends were 2 bases for V and 1 base for J; bases not matched to a gene: 4. This CDR3 has 16 residues. The CDR3 reads CASSLLAGGLSYEQYF. In nucleotides, the CDR3 is TGTGCCAGCAGTTTACTAGCGGGGGGACTATCCTACGAGCAGTACTTC.

This chain connects TRBV7-9 to TRBJ2-7, with D possibly called TRBD1 or TRBD2 (5 bases each). V lost 6 bases, J lost 8 bases, and 14 bases lay in between. CDR1 SEHNR and CDR2 FQNEAQ come from the germline V gene (reference sequence). The CDR3 has 12 residues. The CDR3 nucleotides read TGTGCCAGCAGTCCAGGACTGGACAAGCAGTACTTC. It encodes CASSPGLDKQYF.

V is TRBV7-6 and J is TRBJ1-1; D gene uncertain. The germline CDR1 and CDR2 sequences are SGHVS and FNYEAQ. V was cut by 1 base and J by 1 base, with 13 bases left in between. The CDR3 is 16 amino acids. The CDR3 nucleotides are TGTGCCAGCAGCTTAGGAAACGGCAGAGCGAACACTGAAGCTTTCTTT. Its translation: CASSLGNGRANTEAFF.

The J gene is TRBJ2-1, the V gene TRBV14; tentatively, D is TRBD1 (6 bases). Trimming cost V 1 base and J 4 bases, with 8 bases left between them. From germline, CDR1 is SGHDN and CDR2 FVKESK. The CDR3 has 14 amino acids. CDR3 sequence reads: CASSQGGRYNEQFF. CDR3 DNA: TGTGCCAGCAGCCAAGGGGGGCGGTACAATGAGCAGTTCTTC.

The rearrangement uses TRBV6-6 and TRBJ1-1; D remains ambiguous. V lost 0 bases, J lost 5 bases, and 7 bases lay in between. The CDR3 contains 13 residues. From germline, CDR1 is MNHNY and CDR2 SVGAGI (reference sequence). CDR3 in amino acids: CASSYSEETEAFF. In nucleotides, the CDR3 is TGTGCCAGCAGTTACTCCGAGGAAACTGAAGCTTTCTTT.

The J gene is TRBJ2-1, the V gene TRBV11-2, with TRBD2 identical over 13 bases. Germline lookup yields CDR1 SGHAT and CDR2 FQNNGV. The CDR3 is 19 residues long. The junction had 11 bases not matched to a gene; V was cut back by 3 bases and J by 3 bases. CDR3 coding DNA: TGTGCCAGCAGCTTCACCTCCGGGACTAGCGGGACATACTACAATGAGCAGTTCTTC. It specifies CASSFTSGTSGTYYNEQFF.

V is TRBV29-1 and J is TRBJ1-2; the match to TRBD1 covers 12 bases. Per germline, CDR1 SQVTM and CDR2 ANQGSEA. This CDR3 is built from 12 residues. J was trimmed by 10 bases and V by 5 bases; bases with no gene match: 5. The CDR3 nucleotides are TGCAGCGTTAAGGGACAGGGGGCTGTCTACACCTTC. Translated, it gives CSVKGQGAVYTF. Full variable domain (rest looked up from reference TRBV29-1 and TRBJ1-2): SAVISQKPSRDICQRGTSLTIQCQVDSQVTMMFWYRQQPGQSLTLIATANQGSEATYESGFVIDKFPISRPNLTFSTLTVSNMSPEDSSIYLCSVKGQGAVYTFGSGTRLTVV.

This CDR3 is CASSLTQARDGYTF. In DNA, the CDR3 is TGCGCCAGCAGCTTGACCCAGGCGCGGGATGGCTACACCTTC. This chain connects TRBV5-1 to TRBJ1-2; D unclear. V dropped 1 base and J dropped 6 bases, with 13 bases sitting between them. The CDR3 is made up of 14 amino acids. Germline V gene lookup returns CDR1 SGHRS and CDR2 YFSETQ. Using reference TRBV5-1 and TRBJ1-2 for the parts outside the CDR3, the full variable domain is KAGVTQTPRYLIKTRGQQVTLSCSPISGHRSVSWYQQTPGQGLQFLFEYFSETQRNKGNFPGRFSGRQFSNSRSEMNVSTLELGDSALYLCASSLTQARDGYTFGSGTRLTVV.

This rearrangement joins TRBV27 to TRBJ1-2; 7 nucleotides match TRBD1. This CDR3 contains 15 residues. V gave up 5 bases and J gave up 5 bases; unmatched junction bases: 11. Germline CDR1 MNHEY, CDR2 SMNVEV (reference sequence). CDR3 loop: CASSPTPTGYYGYTF. The CDR3 DNA sequence: TGTGCCAGCAGTCCCACACCGACAGGGTATTATGGCTACACCTTC.

The genes are TRBV2 and TRBJ1-1; 7 positions match TRBD1. The J segment lost 3 bases and the V segment lost 8 bases, leaving 12 bases of the junction unmatched. The CDR3 covers 15 residues. Germline lookup yields CDR1 SNHLY and CDR2 FYNNEI. CDR3 coding DNA: TGTGCCAGCTTTCTAGGGGGCGCGTTAGACACTGAAGCTTTCTTT. This gives the protein CASFLGGALDTEAFF.

The rearrangement uses TRBV7-6 and TRBJ1-3; no firm D call. CDR1 SGHVS and CDR2 FNYEAQ come from the germline V gene. V lost 1 base to trimming and J lost 0 bases, with 10 bases between them. The CDR3 covers 16 residues. The CDR3 bases are TGTGCCAGCAGCTTAGATCCCTCGCTCTCTGGAAACACCATATATTTT. Its protein product is CASSLDPSLSGNTIYF.

This clone was observed a few times. This chain connects TRBV15 to TRBJ1-2; no firm D call. The germline V and J ends were trimmed by 0 bases and 6 bases, with 11 bases remaining between them. The germline CDR1 and CDR2 sequences are LNHNV and YYDKDF (reference sequence). The CDR3 sequence is 14 residues long. CDR3 DNA sequence: TGTGCCACCAGCAGAGAATGGGCGGGAGATGGCTACACCTTC. Translation: CATSREWAGDGYTF. Together with reference TRBV15 and TRBJ1-2, the CDR3 gives the full variable domain: DAMVIQNPRYQVTQFGKPVTLSCSQTLNHNVMYWYQQKSSQAPKLLFHYYDKDFNNEADTPDNFQSRRPNTSFCFLDIRSPGLGDTAMYLCATSREWAGDGYTFGSGTRLTVV.

This clone has more than one count but fewer than ten. This chain connects TRBV9 to TRBJ2-1, with D perhaps TRBD1 or TRBD2 (7 bases each). V dropped 0 bases and J dropped 8 bases, with 12 bases sitting between them. This CDR3 spans 14 amino acids. Germline V CDR1 and CDR2: SGDLS, YYNGEE. The CDR3 bases are TGTGCCAGCAGCGTAGTGGGAGGGGGCGATGAGCAGTTCTTC. Translation: CASSVVGGGDEQFF.

V is TRBV19 and J is TRBJ2-2, with D possibly matching TRBD1 (6 bases). Trimming cost V 5 bases and J 2 bases, with 12 bases left between them. Germline V gene sequence: CDR1 LNHDA, CDR2 SQIVND (reference sequence). This CDR3 spans 15 amino acids. As DNA, the CDR3 is TGTGCCAGTAGTTCTCGACAGGAAAACACCGGGGAGCTGTTTTTT. Translating it yields CASSSRQENTGELFF. Together with reference TRBV19 and TRBJ2-2, the CDR3 gives the full variable domain: DGGITQSPKYLFRKEGQNVTLSCEQNLNHDAMYWYRQDPGQGLRLIYYSQIVNDFQKGDIAEGYSVSREKKESFPLTVTSAQKNPTAFYLCASSSRQENTGELFFGEGSRLTVL.